This T cell receptor beta chain emerged from a study of T cell changes during pregnancy in multiple sclerosis. Clones were read by immunoSEQ multiplex PCR, and TCRdb kept only the in-frame ones, dropping some. The sample carries 65,000 to 85,000 clones, roughly nine tenths recorded once. The germline CDR1 and CDR2 sequences are SGHRS and YFSETQ. The CDR3 runs 15 residues. Trimming took 0 bases from V and 6 from J; bases not matched to a gene: 4. This clonotype originated in a female donor with multiple sclerosis, enrolled in a pregnancy study. The sequenced sample was peripheral blood, obtained in the second trimester of pregnancy. This sequence joins TRBV5-1 and TRBJ2-2; 8 bases agree with TRBD1. The CDR3 DNA is TGCGCCAGCAGCTTGGGGACAGGGTGGTCCGGGGAGCTGTTTTTT. Amino acid sequence: CASSLGTGWSGELFF.